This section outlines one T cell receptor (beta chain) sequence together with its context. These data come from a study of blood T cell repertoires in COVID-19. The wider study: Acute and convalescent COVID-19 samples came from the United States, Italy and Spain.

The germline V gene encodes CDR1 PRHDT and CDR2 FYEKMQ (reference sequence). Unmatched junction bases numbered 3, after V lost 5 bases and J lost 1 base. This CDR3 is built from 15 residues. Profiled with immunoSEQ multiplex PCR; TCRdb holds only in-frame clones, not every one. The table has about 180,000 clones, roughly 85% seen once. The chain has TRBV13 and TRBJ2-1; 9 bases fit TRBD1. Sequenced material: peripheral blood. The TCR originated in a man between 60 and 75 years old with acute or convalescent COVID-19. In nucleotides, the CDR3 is TGTGCCAGCAGCCCACAGGGGGCTTCCTACAATGAGCAGTTCTTC. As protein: CASSPQGASYNEQFF.